The 25 T cell receptor beta chains below all came from one sample that was sequenced in a study of CD8 T cells in ankylosing spondylitis. TCRdb called the 5' RACE reads again in MiXCR, with one record for every CDR3 protein. The sample consists of 35,000 or so distinct CDR3 sequences, 6% of them appearing once. Sequencing was carried out using blood, either unsorted or a sorted T cell fraction (not recorded which). The source is a male donor with ankylosing spondylitis or in good health (not recorded which).

This clonotype was counted at least ten times. CDR3 amino acids: CSALLQETQYF. The CDR3 bases are TGCAGTGCTCTTCTTCAAGAGACCCAGTACTTC. This chain connects TRBV20-1 to TRBJ2-5; D unresolved. V was clipped by 5 bases and J by 2 bases, with 6 bases between them. Germline V CDR1 and CDR2: DFQATT, SNEGSKA (reference sequence). The CDR3 length is 11 residues.

The sample holds many counts of this clonotype. The rearrangement joins TRBV5-1 to TRBJ1-1; no firm D call. There are 14 residues in the CDR3. CDR1 is SGHRS, CDR2 YFSETQ, per germline. V was shortened by 0 bases and J by 0 bases, with 6 bases between the two germline ends. The DNA of the CDR3 is TGCGCCAGCAGCTTGGCCCCGCTGAACACTGAAGCTTTCTTT. Its translation: CASSLAPLNTEAFF.

This clonotype was recorded at least ten times. This rearrangement joins TRBV12-3 or TRBV12-4 to TRBJ1-2; the D is unclear. With 0 bases removed from V and 8 bases from J, the gap between germline ends came to 4 bases. The CDR3 spans 11 residues. CDR3 amino acids: CASSLALGYTF. The CDR3 coding sequence is TGTGCCAGCAGTTTAGCGTTAGGCTACACCTTC.

This clonotype was observed many times. The rearrangement uses TRBV27 and TRBJ1-5; no firm D call. Deletions cut 7 bases from V and 8 bases from J, with 6 bases between. The CDR3 runs 10 residues. Germline CDR1 MNHEY, CDR2 SMNVEV (reference sequence). CDR3 sequence (DNA): TGTGCCAGCAATCGAGAGCCCCAGCATTTT. Its translation is CASNREPQHF.

This clonotype was counted at least ten times. The V and J genes are TRBV5-1 and TRBJ2-7; D possibly matches TRBD1 or TRBD2 (6 bases each). In germline, CDR1 is SGHRS, CDR2 YFSETQ. The V end lost 4 bases, the J end lost 0 bases, and 11 bases lay between the germline ends. The CDR3 runs to 14 residues. DNA for the CDR3: TGCGCCAGCAGCCCCGGGGGCCTCTCCTACGAGCAGTACTTC. Amino acids: CASSPGGLSYEQYF.

This chain connects TRBV6-4 to TRBJ2-3; 13 bases fit TRBD2. Trimming at V came to 5 bases and at J to 4 bases, leaving 0 bases not matched to a gene. Germline lookup yields CDR1 MRHNA and CDR2 SNTAGT. The CDR3 is 14 residues long. The CDR3 protein is CASSTSGRADTQYF. Written as DNA, the CDR3 is TGTGCCAGCAGTACTAGCGGGAGGGCAGATACGCAGTATTTT.

This clonotype was counted ten times or more. This chain connects TRBV7-6 to TRBJ2-1; TRBD2 aligns across 14 bases. CDR1 is SGHVS, CDR2 FNYEAQ, per germline. The CDR3 contains 18 residues. V lost 5 bases, J lost 2 bases, and 8 bases stayed unmatched. This CDR3 is CASSPLGLAGAPYNEQFF. The DNA of the CDR3 is TGTGCCAGCAGCCCCCTGGGACTAGCGGGGGCCCCCTACAATGAGCAGTTCTTC.

This clonotype was seen ten or more times. CDR3 residues: CASSLNRAYEQYF. The CDR3 nucleotides are TGCGCCAGCAGCTTGAACAGGGCCTACGAGCAGTACTTC. V and J are TRBV5-1 and TRBJ2-7, with a weak D call TRBD1 (6 bases). Germline lookup yields CDR1 SGHRS and CDR2 YFSETQ. This CDR3 is 13 amino acids long. Trimming took 1 base from V and 2 from J, leaving 7 bases between them. Based on the CDR3 plus reference TRBV5-1 and TRBJ2-7, the full variable domain is KAGVTQTPRYLIKTRGQQVTLSCSPISGHRSVSWYQQTPGQGLQFLFEYFSETQRNKGNFPGRFSGRQFSNSRSEMNVSTLELGDSALYLCASSLNRAYEQYFGPGTRLTVT.

This clonotype was seen many times. CDR3 loop: CATSRDGRGSYNEQFF. The CDR3 DNA sequence: TGTGCCACCAGCAGAGATGGACGGGGCTCCTACAATGAGCAGTTCTTC. The chain joins TRBV15 to TRBJ2-1; D perhaps matches TRBD2 (5 bases). Germline V gene lookup returns CDR1 LNHNV and CDR2 YYDKDF (reference sequence). The V gene lost 0 bases and the J gene lost 0 bases, with 9 bases spanning the gap. The length of the CDR3 is 16 residues.

This clonotype was detected many times. The rearrangement uses TRBV6-5 and TRBJ2-7; D not certain. This CDR3 spans 12 amino acids. Trimming removed 6 bases from V and 9 bases from J, with 15 bases in between. The germline CDR1 and CDR2 sequences are MNHEY and SVGAGI. The CDR3: CASSSPPWGQYF. The CDR3 DNA sequence: TGTGCCAGCAGCTCCCCCCCTTGGGGGCAGTACTTC.

The sample holds a few counts of this clonotype. The chain couples TRBV18 to TRBJ2-4; D is unresolved. From germline, CDR1 is KGHSH and CDR2 LQKENI. The CDR3 covers 13 residues. Trimming left V 0 bases short and J 5 bases short, with 5 bases between. CDR3 in DNA: TGTGCCAGCTCACCACCGGGCCAAAACATTCAGTACTTC. It specifies CASSPPGQNIQYF.

This clonotype was detected many times. The rearrangement links TRBV4-3 to TRBJ2-1; 11 positions match TRBD2. V lost 3 bases, J lost 4 bases, and 5 bases stayed unmatched. Germline CDR1 LGHNA, CDR2 YSLEER. CDR3 length: 16 amino acids. CDR3 in amino acids: CASSQVAGGRYNEQFF. The CDR3 bases are TGCGCCAGCAGCCAGGTAGCGGGGGGGCGGTACAATGAGCAGTTCTTC.

At least ten counts were recorded for this clonotype. The gene calls are TRBV24-1 and TRBJ2-3; D is perhaps TRBD2 (6 bases). This CDR3 region has 20 residues. V lost 1 base to trimming and J lost 8 bases, with 30 bases between them. Germline V gene lookup returns CDR1 KGHDR and CDR2 SFDVKD. CDR3 DNA sequence: TGTGCCACCAGTGATTTCGGAGAGACGACCGGGACTGCACGTGGGCGTACGCAGTATTTT. Amino acids: CATSDFGETTGTARGRTQYF.

The sample holds many counts of this clonotype. V is TRBV24-1 and J is TRBJ2-3, with D possibly TRBD2 on 5 matching bases. This CDR3 region has 14 residues. Germline CDR1 KGHDR, CDR2 SFDVKD. Trimming removed 6 bases at V and 0 bases at J, with 9 bases between. Here the CDR3 reads CATSLGGSTDTQYF. The CDR3 DNA is TGTGCCACCAGTCTGGGCGGGAGCACAGATACGCAGTATTTT.

This clonotype was observed at least ten times. This rearrangement joins TRBV3-1 to TRBJ1-5, with D possibly matching TRBD1 (6 bases). V was pared by 3 bases and J by 3 bases, with 12 bases between. The germline CDR1 and CDR2 sequences are LGHDT and YNNKEL (reference sequence). CDR3 size: 15 residues. This CDR3 is CASSQGTRDNQPQHF. In nucleotides, the CDR3 is TGTGCCAGCAGCCAGGGGACAAGGGACAATCAGCCCCAGCATTTT. The whole variable domain, remainder taken from reference TRBV3-1 and TRBJ1-5, is DTAVSQTPKYLVTQMGNDKSIKCEQNLGHDTMYWYKQDSKKFLKIMFSYNNKELIINETVPNRFSPKSPDKAHLNLHINSLELGDSAVYFCASSQGTRDNQPQHFGDGTRLSIL.

This clonotype was seen repeatedly, ten times or more. This chain joins TRBV7-2 and TRBJ1-4; D call uncertain. Trimming left V 5 bases short and J 0 bases short, with 4 bases between. The germline gives CDR1 SGHTA, CDR2 FQGNSA. The CDR3 consists of 13 residues. The CDR3 protein is CASSRATNEKLFF. The CDR3 DNA sequence: TGTGCCAGCAGCCGAGCAACTAATGAAAAACTGTTTTTT.

This clonotype was observed a handful of times. V gene TRBV6-2 or TRBV6-3 combines with J gene TRBJ2-7, with a weak D call TRBD2 (7 bases). Germline lookup yields CDR1 MNHEY and CDR2 SVGEGT. The CDR3 consists of 12 residues. Trimming removed 7 bases from V and 6 bases from J, with 13 bases in between. CDR3 sequence (DNA): TGTGCCAGCACCGGGGGGCCTTTCGAGCAGTACTTC. As protein: CASTGGPFEQYF.

This clonotype was seen repeatedly, ten times or more. The chain employs TRBV7-9 and TRBJ1-1; D gene unclear. CDR3 length equals 13 residues. Deletions cut 6 bases from V and 3 bases from J, with 11 bases between. The germline V gene has CDR1 SEHNR and CDR2 FQNEAQ (reference sequence). CDR3 sequence reads: CASSTMEDTEAFF. Here the CDR3 DNA reads TGTGCCAGCAGTACCATGGAGGACACTGAAGCTTTCTTT. The whole variable domain, remainder taken from reference TRBV7-9 and TRBJ1-1, is DTGVSQNPRHKITKRGQNVTFRCDPISEHNRLYWYRQTLGQGPEFLTYFQNEAQLEKSRLLSDRFSAERPKGSFSTLEIQRTEQGDSAMYLCASSTMEDTEAFFGQGTRLTVV.

The table lists this clonotype with many counts. The genes are TRBV19 and TRBJ2-3, with D perhaps TRBD2 (6 bases). Trimming took off 7 bases at V and 4 bases at J, with 15 bases between the two ends. Looked up from germline, CDR1 is LNHDA and CDR2 is SQIVND (reference sequence). The CDR3 covers 14 residues. CDR3 region: CASTSGLASDTQYF. DNA of the CDR3: TGTGCCAGTACCTCGGGACTGGCATCAGATACGCAGTATTTT.

This clonotype has at least ten counts. The CDR3 DNA is TGCAGTGCTAGTCCTTGGGGGGATGAGCAGTTCTTC. Translation gives CSASPWGDEQFF. V usage is TRBV20-1 and J usage is TRBJ2-1, with D perhaps TRBD2 (6 bases). This CDR3 spans 12 amino acids. Germline V gene data show CDR1 as DFQATT and CDR2 as SNEGSKA (reference sequence). V lost 3 bases and J 8 bases, leaving 11 bases between the germline ends.

This clonotype was picked up many times. A junction end diverges from the germline sequence, so it may reflect a read error. V is TRBV3-1 and J is TRBJ1-5; no definite D call. Germline loops: CDR1 LGHDT, CDR2 YNNKEL (reference sequence). This CDR3 comprises 15 residues. The CDR3 here is CASSQELASDQPQHF. In nucleotides, the CDR3 is TGTGCCAGCAGCCAGGAGCTTGCTAGCGATCAGCCCCAGCATTTT.

This clonotype was counted many times. The chain uses TRBV7-6 and TRBJ2-3; D uncertain. The V end was cut by 5 bases, the J end by 2 bases, with 8 bases between. The V gene's germline CDR1 is SGHVS and CDR2 FNYEAQ. The CDR3 loop spans 13 amino acids. CDR3 sequence: CASSVDPTDTQYF. In nucleotides, the CDR3 is TGTGCCAGCAGCGTCGACCCCACAGATACGCAGTATTTT.

This clonotype has a count of ten or more. V is TRBV12-3 or TRBV12-4 and J is TRBJ2-7, with D unresolved. The CDR3 extends over 13 amino acids. Deletions cut 3 bases from V and 6 bases from J, with 12 bases between. The CDR3 loop reads CASSLGTIGEQYF. The CDR3 DNA reads as TGTGCCAGCAGTTTGGGAACTATAGGCGAGCAGTACTTC.

In this sample, this clonotype turned up many times. CDR3 DNA: TGTGCCACCAGCAGAGATCTGGCAGGGAATCTCTATGGCTACACCTTC. Amino acid sequence: CATSRDLAGNLYGYTF. The chain links TRBV15 to TRBJ1-2, with D possibly TRBD1 on 5 matching bases. The CDR3 runs 16 residues. The V end was cut by 0 bases, the J end by 4 bases, with 15 bases between. Looked up from germline, CDR1 is LNHNV and CDR2 is YYDKDF (reference sequence). Together with reference TRBV15 and TRBJ1-2, the CDR3 gives the full variable domain: DAMVIQNPRYQVTQFGKPVTLSCSQTLNHNVMYWYQQKSSQAPKLLFHYYDKDFNNEADTPDNFQSRRPNTSFCFLDIRSPGLGDTAMYLCATSRDLAGNLYGYTFGSGTRLTVV.

The table lists this clonotype with many counts. The chain joins TRBV7-3 to TRBJ2-5; D unclear. The CDR3 contains 13 residues. The germline V gene encodes CDR1 SGHTA and CDR2 FQGTGA. Trimming removed 2 bases from V and 1 base from J, with 5 bases in between. The CDR3 nucleotides read TGTGCCAGCAGCTTATCGGCCCAAGAGACCCAGTACTTC. It codes for CASSLSAQETQYF.